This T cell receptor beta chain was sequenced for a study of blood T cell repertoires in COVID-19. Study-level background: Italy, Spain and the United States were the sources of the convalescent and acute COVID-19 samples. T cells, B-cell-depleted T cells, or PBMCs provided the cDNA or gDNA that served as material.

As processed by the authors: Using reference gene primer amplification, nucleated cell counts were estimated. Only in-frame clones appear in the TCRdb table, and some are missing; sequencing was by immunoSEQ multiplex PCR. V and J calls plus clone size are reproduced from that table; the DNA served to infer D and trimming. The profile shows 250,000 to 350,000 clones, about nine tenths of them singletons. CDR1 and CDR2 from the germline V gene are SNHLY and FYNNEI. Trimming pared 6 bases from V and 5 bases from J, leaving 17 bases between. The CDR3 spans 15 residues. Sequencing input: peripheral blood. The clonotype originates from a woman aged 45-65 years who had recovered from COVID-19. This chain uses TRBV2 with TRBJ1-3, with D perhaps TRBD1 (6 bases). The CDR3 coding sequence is TGTGCCAGCAGCGCCGAGTCAGGGGCGCGAAACACCATATATTTT. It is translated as CASSAESGARNTIYF.